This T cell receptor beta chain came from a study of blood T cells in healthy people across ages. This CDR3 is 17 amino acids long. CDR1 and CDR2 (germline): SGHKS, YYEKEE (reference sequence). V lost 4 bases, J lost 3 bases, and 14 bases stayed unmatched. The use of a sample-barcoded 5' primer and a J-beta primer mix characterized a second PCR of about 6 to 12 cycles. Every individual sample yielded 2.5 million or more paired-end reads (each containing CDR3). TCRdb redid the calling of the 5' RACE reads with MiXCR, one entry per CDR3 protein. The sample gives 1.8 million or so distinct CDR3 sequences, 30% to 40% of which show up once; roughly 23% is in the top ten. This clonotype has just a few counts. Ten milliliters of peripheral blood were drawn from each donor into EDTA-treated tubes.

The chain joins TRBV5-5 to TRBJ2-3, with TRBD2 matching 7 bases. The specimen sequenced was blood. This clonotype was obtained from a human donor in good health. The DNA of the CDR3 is TGTGCCAGCAGCCCCGGGCAAAGCGTGGGAGGGACAGATACGCAGTATTTT. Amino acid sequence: CASSPGQSVGGTDTQYF.